These 4 T cell receptor beta chains were all obtained from the same sample, sequenced in a study of blood T cells in healthy people across ages. With a J-beta primer mix and a sample-barcoded 5' primer, a second PCR ran about 6 to 11 cycles. TCRdb ran MiXCR on the 5' RACE reads and lists one entry per CDR3 protein. The data hold just over 1 million distinct CDR3 sequences, with around 45% observed a single time. Sequences were obtained from blood. These TCRs come from a woman aged 60-75 years in good health.

This chain connects TRBV7-9 to TRBJ2-1, with 9 bases that match TRBD2. The ends lost 8 bases at V and 3 bases at J; junction bases unmatched: 11. This CDR3 comprises 16 residues. Germline V gene data show CDR1 as SEHNR and CDR2 as FQNEAQ (reference sequence). In DNA form, the CDR3 reads TGTGCCAGCGGTGCCCGCGGGAGGGCCGGCTACAATGAGCAGTTCTTC. Translation: CASGARGRAGYNEQFF.

The chain couples TRBV6-1 to TRBJ2-3; D unresolved. The V gene's germline CDR1 is MNHNS and CDR2 SASEGT. Trimming pared 8 bases from V and 2 bases from J, leaving 8 bases between. The CDR3 is 12 amino acids. The CDR3 bases are TGTGCCAGCGAAGGGCACACAGATACGCAGTATTTT. Residues: CASEGHTDTQYF.

This clonotype was counted between two and nine times. A single base separates this from a much larger clone, so it may be a read error. The V call is TRBV7-2, the J call TRBJ2-5; a possible D gene is TRBD1 (6 bases). The germline gives CDR1 SGHTA, CDR2 FQGNSA. There are 15 residues in the CDR3. Trimming removed 1 base at V and 11 bases at J, with 20 bases between. The CDR3 here is CASSLVDGQYNEQYF. The CDR3 coding sequence is TGTGCCAGCAGCTTAGTTGACGGACAGTACAATGAGCAGTACTTC. Looking up the rest from reference TRBV7-2 and TRBJ2-5 gives the full variable domain: GAGVSQSPSNKVTEKGKDVELRCDPISGHTALYWYRQSLGQGLEFLIYFQGNSAPDKSGLPSDRFSAERTGGSVSTLTIQRTQQEDSAVYLCASSLVDGQYNEQYFGPGTRLLVL.

With respect to this clonotype: Possible read error: a much larger clone is one base away. This chain joins TRBV29-1 and TRBJ2-5; 12 bases are a match to TRBD2. The CDR3 is 13 amino acids. In germline, CDR1 is SQVTM, CDR2 ANQGSEA. V lost 7 bases and J lost 11; bases outside the gene matches: 11. The CDR3 coding sequence is TGCAGCGCACTAGCGGGAGGACGGAATGAGCAGTACTTC. Translation gives CSALAGGRNEQYF.